This TCR beta chain is drawn from a study of technical replicates of blood from several donors. Assay used: immunoSEQ multiplex PCR; TCRdb lists only in-frame clones, some missing. There are tens of thousands of clones in the sample; 90% to 95% occur only once, and about 4.3% lies in the top ten. Specimen: PBMCs. This sequence originates from a human donor in good health. Some clones in this sample may be carry-over from other donors' samples.

The CDR3 is CASSGTSGNSYEQYF. The CDR3, as DNA: TGTGCCAGCAGTGGGACTAGCGGGAACTCCTACGAGCAGTACTTC. The rearrangement links TRBV25-1 to TRBJ2-7, with 12 bases fitting TRBD2. V shed 4 bases and J 0 bases; nucleotides not matched to a gene: 1. Germline lookup yields CDR1 MGHDK and CDR2 SYGVNS. The CDR3 runs to 15 residues.